The 32 T cell receptor beta chains listed next were all sequenced from one sample in a study of identical twins (dated by TCRdb to the mid-2010s). The library was obtained by 5' RACE. The sequencer listed for this sample is Illumina HiSeq 2000. TCRdb's own reprocessing of the public reads used fastp at Q25 and MiXCR and kept productive beta chains. Entries that share a CDR3 protein sequence are merged under the most common genes and DNA. Across this sample there are 300,000 or so distinct CDR3 sequences, with around 9.7% seen only once. Of the sample, 5.5% to 9% is held by the ten largest clones. Another study also made use of these data, one on yellow fever vaccine responses in identical twins.

The sequenced sample consisted of CD8+ T cells sorted from blood. Source of these receptors: a young woman in good health.

The V and J genes are TRBV20-1 and TRBJ2-5; maybe TRBD1 (7 bases). V lost 0 bases to trimming and J lost 5 bases, with 13 bases between them. CDR1 and CDR2 (germline): DFQATT, SNEGSKA (reference sequence). The CDR3 spans 14 residues. The CDR3 is CSARDRPGGETQYF. The CDR3 nucleotides read TGCAGTGCTAGAGATAGGCCAGGGGGGGAGACCCAGTACTTC.

The gene calls are TRBV27 and TRBJ2-2; D ambiguous. Germline V lookup: CDR1 MNHEY, CDR2 SMNVEV (reference sequence). CDR3 length: 15 residues. Trimming took 7 bases from V and 0 from J, leaving 12 bases between them. CDR3 protein: CASTLSGPNTGELFF. Here the CDR3 DNA reads TGTGCCAGCACTCTGTCAGGCCCGAACACCGGGGAGCTGTTTTTT.

This clonotype occurred many times. The V call is TRBV28, the J call TRBJ2-3; no firm D call. The V gene's germline CDR1 is MDHEN and CDR2 SYDVKM. The CDR3 is 14 residues long. V dropped 6 bases and J dropped 3 bases, with 13 bases sitting between them. The DNA for the CDR3 is TGTGCCAGCAGAGTCCCCCGCTTGACAGATACGCAGTATTTT. Protein sequence: CASRVPRLTDTQYF.

This clonotype has at least ten counts. J is TRBJ2-1 and V is TRBV4-3; 12 nucleotides agree with TRBD2. The CDR3 totals 15 residues. Losses at the gene ends were 1 base for V and 7 bases for J; bases not matched to a gene: 2. From germline, CDR1 is LGHNA and CDR2 YSLEER. The CDR3 sequence: CASSQGGLAGNEQFF. The CDR3 nucleotides read TGCGCCAGCAGCCAAGGTGGACTAGCGGGGAATGAGCAGTTCTTC.

The chain combines TRBV4-2 with TRBJ2-1; TRBD1 is a possible D gene (6 bases). The germline V gene has CDR1 LGHNA and CDR2 YNFKEQ. Trimming stripped 0 bases from V and 2 bases from J, with 14 bases between. The CDR3 is made up of 17 amino acids. CDR3 protein: CASSQDQLGAPYNEQFF. Written as DNA, the CDR3 is TGTGCCAGCAGCCAAGATCAATTGGGGGCGCCCTACAATGAGCAGTTCTTC.

The J gene is TRBJ2-1, the V gene TRBV27, with 13 bases lining up with TRBD2. CDR1 is MNHEY, CDR2 SMNVEV, per germline (reference sequence). The CDR3 loop spans 15 amino acids. V was clipped by 6 bases and J by 4 bases; unmatched bases: 3. The CDR3 DNA reads as TGTGCCAGCAGGATGGGACTAGCGGGGTACAATGAGCAGTTCTTC. Its translation is CASRMGLAGYNEQFF.

The V call is TRBV20-1, the J call TRBJ2-7, with unresolved D. Trimming took off 0 bases at V and 2 bases at J, with 17 bases between the two ends. Looked up from germline, CDR1 is DFQATT and CDR2 is SNEGSKA (reference sequence). The CDR3 has 16 residues. The CDR3 DNA reads as TGCAGTGCTAGAGATATCAACCGGGCTGATACCTACGAGCAGTACTTC. As protein: CSARDINRADTYEQYF.

In this sample, this clonotype turned up a few times. This rearrangement joins TRBV27 to TRBJ2-7; 9 nucleotides agree with TRBD1. Germline V gene data show CDR1 as MNHEY and CDR2 as SMNVEV (reference sequence). J gave up 5 bases and V 6 bases, and 11 bases lay outside the gene matches. CDR3 length equals 15 residues. For the CDR3, the DNA is TGTGCCAGCAGAGCCCACCGGGACAGGGAGGACGAGCAGTACTTC. Protein product: CASRAHRDREDEQYF.

The chain recombines TRBV12-3 or TRBV12-4 with TRBJ2-3; D might be TRBD2 (6 bases). The CDR3 loop spans 15 amino acids. The ends were cut back, 5 bases at V and 4 bases at J, with 16 bases in the middle. This CDR3 reads CASSESGLISDTQYF. The CDR3, as DNA: TGTGCCAGCAGTGAATCGGGACTGATCTCAGATACGCAGTATTTT.

This clonotype showed up just a few times. V usage is TRBV7-9 and J usage is TRBJ2-3; D not certain. Germline values: CDR1 SEHNR, CDR2 FQNEAQ (reference sequence). Deletions cut 1 base from V and 2 bases from J, with 10 bases between. The CDR3 length is 15 residues. The CDR3 nucleotides read TGTGCCAGCAGCTTAGTAGTAGGGATCACAGATACGCAGTATTTT. This translates into CASSLVVGITDTQYF.

V usage is TRBV4-2 and J usage is TRBJ2-1, with D perhaps TRBD2 (5 bases). Germline V CDR1 and CDR2: LGHNA, YNFKEQ. The CDR3 covers 14 residues. The V gene lost 2 bases and the J gene lost 7 bases, with 12 bases spanning the gap. This CDR3 reads CASSQTQRDNEQFF. DNA for the CDR3: TGTGCCAGCAGCCAAACCCAGAGGGATAATGAGCAGTTCTTC.

This clonotype was seen many times. This chain connects TRBV29-1 to TRBJ2-2; D could derive from TRBD1 or TRBD2 (5 bases each). The length of the CDR3 is 13 residues. Germline loops: CDR1 SQVTM, CDR2 ANQGSEA. Trimming shortened V by 3 bases and J by 2 bases, and 7 bases separated the two germline ends. CDR3 amino acids: CSVEGENTGELFF. DNA of the CDR3: TGCAGCGTTGAGGGGGAAAACACCGGGGAGCTGTTTTTT.

There are many counts of this clonotype. The chain joins TRBV7-9 to TRBJ1-1; D unclear. The V and J ends lost 3 bases and 7 bases respectively, with 6 bases between them. This CDR3 spans 11 amino acids. Per the germline V gene, CDR1 is SEHNR and CDR2 is FQNEAQ (reference sequence). CDR3 coding DNA: TGTGCCAGCAGCTTGGAGAGTGAAGCTTTCTTT. Its protein product is CASSLESEAFF.

The V gene is TRBV14, the J gene TRBJ2-7; TRBD1 matches 9 bases. Germline V lookup: CDR1 SGHDN, CDR2 FVKESK. The CDR3 length is 16 residues. The V segment lost 4 bases and the J segment 1 base; nucleotides outside the gene matches: 8. CDR3 DNA: TGTGCCAGCAGCCTTTTAACAGGGGGCGCGTCCTACGAGCAGTACTTC. Translated: CASSLLTGGASYEQYF.

This clonotype has a single count. The chain has TRBV5-4 and TRBJ1-5, with 10 bases matching TRBD1. The CDR3 consists of 16 residues. The germline V gene has CDR1 SGHNT and CDR2 YYREEE (reference sequence). The trim removed 1 base at V and 7 bases at J, leaving 8 bases unmatched. DNA for the CDR3: TGTGCCAGCAGCTTGACGGGACAGGGGCTGGGCCAGCCCCAGCATTTT. This codes for CASSLTGQGLGQPQHF.

The gene calls are TRBV29-1 and TRBJ1-5, with a possible D match to TRBD1 (5 bases). V was cut by 4 bases and J by 6 bases, with 13 bases left in between. In germline, CDR1 is SQVTM, CDR2 ANQGSEA. CDR3 size: 13 residues. CDR3 nucleotide sequence: TGCAGCGTTGGGGGGGATAACCGTCAGCCCCAGCATTTT. Translation gives CSVGGDNRQPQHF.

The chain carries TRBV5-1 and TRBJ1-2, with D unresolved. The CDR3 consists of 15 residues. V was clipped by 0 bases and J by 0 bases, with 9 bases between them. The germline V gene encodes CDR1 SGHRS and CDR2 YFSETQ. CDR3 DNA sequence: TGCGCCAGCAGCTTGGACGTAACAGCTAACTATGGCTACACCTTC. Protein sequence: CASSLDVTANYGYTF. Variable domain in full (rest from reference TRBV5-1 and TRBJ1-2): KAGVTQTPRYLIKTRGQQVTLSCSPISGHRSVSWYQQTPGQGLQFLFEYFSETQRNKGNFPGRFSGRQFSNSRSEMNVSTLELGDSALYLCASSLDVTANYGYTFGSGTRLTVV.

This clonotype was seen a handful of times. V is TRBV4-2 and J is TRBJ2-1; TRBD2 matches at 8 bases. V was pared by 0 bases and J by 8 bases, with 9 bases of the junction left unmatched. CDR1 and CDR2 from the germline V gene are LGHNA and YNFKEQ. This CDR3 has 16 amino acids. Here the CDR3 reads CASSQDVWLAGDEQFF. CDR3 sequence (DNA): TGTGCCAGCAGCCAAGATGTCTGGCTAGCGGGCGATGAGCAGTTCTTC.

The genes are TRBV11-1 and TRBJ2-3; 9 nucleotides align to TRBD2. With V trimmed by 1 base and J by 4 bases, 12 bases remained unmatched. CDR1 is SGHAT, CDR2 FQDESV, per germline (reference sequence). This CDR3 is 18 amino acids long. The CDR3, as DNA: TGTGCCAGCAGCTTAGACTTTCCAGCGGGAGGTAGCGCAGATACGCAGTATTTT. Amino acid sequence: CASSLDFPAGGSADTQYF.

This clonotype has only a few counts. The genes are TRBV29-1 and TRBJ1-2; D unclear. The CDR3 spans 11 residues. Germline CDR1 SQVTM, CDR2 ANQGSEA. The V gene lost 4 bases and the J gene lost 3 bases, with 6 bases spanning the gap. As DNA, the CDR3 is TGCAGCGTTGTGACGGACTATGGCTACACCTTC. Residues: CSVVTDYGYTF.

V and J are TRBV7-9 and TRBJ1-1; possible D gene TRBD1, 6 bases. Per germline, CDR1 SEHNR and CDR2 FQNEAQ (reference sequence). Between the trimmed V and J ends, which lost 3 bases and 6 bases, there was a span of 14 bases. The CDR3 is made up of 14 amino acids. CDR3 nucleotide sequence: TGTGCCAGCAGCTTGACAGGCGGTCACCCTGAAGCTTTCTTT. Its protein product is CASSLTGGHPEAFF.

This clonotype was seen repeatedly, ten times or more. The J gene is TRBJ2-7, the V gene TRBV7-9; D gene unclear. Germline CDR1 SEHNR, CDR2 FQNEAQ (reference sequence). There are 14 residues in the CDR3. Deletions cut 6 bases from V and 2 bases from J, with 14 bases between. The CDR3 nucleotides read TGTGCCAGCAGGGTTAGTGGGCCTCCCTACGAGCAGTACTTC. Its protein is CASRVSGPPYEQYF.

Many counts were recorded for this clonotype. The chain combines TRBV6-1 with TRBJ2-3, with 8 bases fitting TRBD1. In germline, CDR1 is MNHNS, CDR2 SASEGT. After removal of 7 bases from V and 2 bases from J, the junction contained 5 bases not matched to a gene. There are 14 residues in the CDR3. CDR3 protein: CASNTGGDTDTQYF. The CDR3 DNA reads TGTGCCAGCAATACAGGGGGAGACACAGATACGCAGTATTTT.

This clonotype has a handful of counts. V usage is TRBV6-5 and J usage is TRBJ2-3; possible D gene TRBD2, 5 bases. The CDR3 runs to 12 residues. Germline V gives CDR1 MNHEY, CDR2 SVGAGI. V lost 4 bases, J lost 6 bases, and 8 bases lay in between. The chain's CDR3 is CASSSRGDTQYF. The CDR3 coding sequence is TGTGCCAGCAGTTCCAGAGGGGATACGCAGTATTTT.

In this sample, this clonotype turned up many times. The chain joins TRBV7-9 to TRBJ2-1; D is undetermined. V gave up 5 bases and J gave up 3 bases, with 11 bases separating them. CDR1 is SEHNR and CDR2 is FQNEAQ in the germline V gene (reference sequence). This CDR3 spans 14 amino acids. The CDR3 DNA follows: TGTGCCAGCAGCCCCAGCACCAGCTACAATGAGCAGTTCTTC. Its protein is CASSPSTSYNEQFF.

The chain uses TRBV4-1 and TRBJ2-1; TRBD2 agrees at 8 bases. In germline, CDR1 is MGHRA, CDR2 YSYEKL. V shed 4 bases and J 7 bases; nucleotides not matched to a gene: 15. CDR3 length: 17 residues. The CDR3 is CASSPPSGAGGENEQFF. CDR3 coding DNA: TGCGCCAGCAGCCCCCCCTCTGGGGCGGGGGGTGAGAATGAGCAGTTCTTC.

About this clonotype: A junction boundary mismatches the germline segment, possibly from a read error. The chain recombines TRBV12-3 or TRBV12-4 with TRBJ2-1; TRBD2 aligns across 10 bases. The CDR3 runs to 16 residues. This CDR3 is CAISFQLAGAYNEQFF. The CDR3 region has the DNA TGTGCCATCAGTTTCCAGCTAGCGGGGGCCTACAATGAGCAGTTCTTC.

This clonotype was recorded a few times. The chain recombines TRBV7-9 with TRBJ2-1, with a weak D call TRBD1 (6 bases). There are 13 residues in the CDR3. The germline V gene has CDR1 SEHNR and CDR2 FQNEAQ (reference sequence). V shed 5 bases and J shed 4 bases, with 9 bases lying between them. The CDR3 reads CASSVQGYNEQFF. CDR3 in DNA: TGTGCCAGCAGCGTACAGGGTTACAATGAGCAGTTCTTC.

This clonotype was detected many times. V gene TRBV7-9 combines with J gene TRBJ1-2; 9 bases align to TRBD1. The V gene's germline CDR1 is SEHNR and CDR2 FQNEAQ (reference sequence). Trimming took 5 bases from V and 3 from J; bases not matched to a gene: 7. This CDR3 has 15 residues. CDR3 nucleotide sequence: TGTGCCAGCAGCCCTCCGGGACAGGGACACTATGGCTACACCTTC. Translating gives CASSPPGQGHYGYTF.

In its sample, this clonotype was seen a few times. The chain has TRBV11-2 and TRBJ2-2; 12 bases align to TRBD2. This CDR3 comprises 16 residues. Germline values: CDR1 SGHAT, CDR2 FQNNGV. Unmatched junction bases numbered 5, after V lost 4 bases and J lost 5 bases. DNA of the CDR3: TGTGCCAGCAGCTCTTTCGGGACTAGCGGGACCGGGGAGCTGTTTTTT. Its protein is CASSSFGTSGTGELFF.

The V call is TRBV12-3 or TRBV12-4, the J call TRBJ2-3; D may be TRBD2 (6 bases). The CDR3 spans 17 residues. V lost 11 bases, J lost 2 bases, and 26 bases lay in between. CDR3 in DNA: TGTGCCCGCTGCCCCCCCCACTGGCGGGGAAACACAGATACGCAGTATTTT. Translating it yields CARCPPHWRGNTDTQYF.

This clonotype was recorded at least ten times. This chain uses TRBV4-2 with TRBJ2-7; 9 bases match TRBD2. Germline-derived CDR1 and CDR2 are LGHNA and YNFKEQ. The CDR3 is made up of 16 amino acids. Losses at the gene ends were 5 bases for V and 3 bases for J; bases not matched to a gene: 11. This CDR3 is CASSGKGLAPLYEQYF. The CDR3 DNA reads as TGTGCCAGCAGCGGAAAGGGACTAGCTCCACTCTACGAGCAGTACTTC.